This T cell receptor beta chain was observed in a study of fetal regulatory T cell absence and autoimmunity. The wider study: IPEX patients had exocrine pancreas autoimmunity without clinical diabetes.

This clone was observed a few times. Profiled with immunoSEQ multiplex PCR; TCRdb holds only in-frame clones, not every one. The top ten hold about 0.41% of the sample, which has about 50,000 clones, roughly 83% seen once. The source material was cord blood. The receptor was derived from a newborn boy with IPEX syndrome.

This CDR3 reads CASSEGLADSYEQYF. CDR3 nucleotides: TGTGCCAGCAGTGAAGGACTAGCGGATTCCTACGAGCAGTACTTC. The chain links TRBV6-1 to TRBJ2-7, with 9 bases aligning to TRBD2. CDR1 and CDR2 from the germline V gene are MNHNS and SASEGT. Unmatched junction bases numbered 2, after V lost 1 base and J lost 1 base. The CDR3 has 15 residues.